Here is one T cell receptor beta chain with its context. This record comes from a study of cytomegalovirus exposure and HLA in healthy donors. The method was immunoSEQ multiplex PCR; TCRdb's version includes in-frame clones alone and lacks a portion of them. The sample holds roughly 130,000 clones; roughly 90% are singletons and the top ten take approximately 1.3%. The CDR3 extends over 14 amino acids. With 2 bases removed from V and 6 bases from J, the gap between germline ends came to 11 bases. CDR1 and CDR2 from the germline V gene are SGDLS and YYNGEE. The sample taken for sequencing was PBMCs. The sequence was obtained from a man under 40 in good health and CMV-seronegative. The chain carries TRBV9 and TRBJ2-2; a possible D gene is TRBD1 (6 bases). CDR3 nucleotides: TGTGCCAGCAGCGTGACAGGTTCCCCCGGGGAGCTGTTTTTT. This codes for CASSVTGSPGELFF.